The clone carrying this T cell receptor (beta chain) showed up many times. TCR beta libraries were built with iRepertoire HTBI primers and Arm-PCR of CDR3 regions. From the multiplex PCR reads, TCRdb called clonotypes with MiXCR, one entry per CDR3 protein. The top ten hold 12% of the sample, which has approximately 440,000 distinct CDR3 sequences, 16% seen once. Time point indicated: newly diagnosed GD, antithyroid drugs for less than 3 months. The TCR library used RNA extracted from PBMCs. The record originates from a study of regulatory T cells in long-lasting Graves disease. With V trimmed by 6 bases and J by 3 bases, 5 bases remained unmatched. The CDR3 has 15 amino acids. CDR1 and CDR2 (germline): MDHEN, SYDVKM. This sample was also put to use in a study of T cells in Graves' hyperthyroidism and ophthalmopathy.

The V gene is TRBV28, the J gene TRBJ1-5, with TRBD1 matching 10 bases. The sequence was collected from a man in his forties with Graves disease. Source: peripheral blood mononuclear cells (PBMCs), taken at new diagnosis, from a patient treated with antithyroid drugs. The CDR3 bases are TGTGCCAGCAGGACAGGGGGCCAGGTCAATCAGCCCCAGCATTTT. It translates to CASRTGGQVNQPQHF.